The source of this TCR beta chain is a study of blood T cell repertoires in COVID-19. Study at large: The United States, Italy and Spain supplied acute and convalescent COVID-19 samples. PBMCs, B-cell-depleted T cells, or T cells were the source of the cDNA or gDNA that made up the material.

In the authors' methods: Estimation of nucleated cell counts was performed using reference gene primer amplification. TCRdb's copy holds only in-frame clones and misses some; the assay was immunoSEQ multiplex PCR. From that table come the V and J calls and clone size; the DNA was used to work out D and trimming. The repertoire holds 60,000 or so clones, with roughly 80% as singletons. Trimming shortened V by 3 bases and J by 3 bases, and 8 bases separated the two germline ends. The CDR3 is 14 amino acids. Germline-derived CDR1 and CDR2 are LNHDA and SQIVND (reference sequence). The TCR comes from a woman over 75 with acute or convalescent COVID-19. Sequencing was done on a sample of peripheral blood. The genes are TRBV19 and TRBJ1-4; D is perhaps TRBD1 (6 bases). The CDR3: CASSIQGPNEKLFF. The DNA for the CDR3 is TGTGCCAGTAGTATTCAGGGGCCTAATGAAAAACTGTTTTTT. Supplemented by reference TRBV19 and TRBJ1-4, the full variable domain reads DGGITQSPKYLFRKEGQNVTLSCEQNLNHDAMYWYRQDPGQGLRLIYYSQIVNDFQKGDIAEGYSVSREKKESFPLTVTSAQKNPTAFYLCASSIQGPNEKLFFGSGTQLSVL.